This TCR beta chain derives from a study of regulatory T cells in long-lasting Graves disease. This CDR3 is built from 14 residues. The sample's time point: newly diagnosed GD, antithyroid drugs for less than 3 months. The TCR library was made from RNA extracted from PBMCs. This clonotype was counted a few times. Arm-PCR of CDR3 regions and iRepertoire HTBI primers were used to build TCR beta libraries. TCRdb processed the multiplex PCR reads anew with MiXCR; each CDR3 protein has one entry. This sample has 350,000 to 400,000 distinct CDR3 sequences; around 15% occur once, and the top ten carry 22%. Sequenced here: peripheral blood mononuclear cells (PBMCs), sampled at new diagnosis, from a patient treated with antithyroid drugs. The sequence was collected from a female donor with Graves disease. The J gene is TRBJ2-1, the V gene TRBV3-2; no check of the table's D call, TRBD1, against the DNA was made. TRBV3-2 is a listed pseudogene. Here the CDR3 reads CASSQKEGGDEQFF. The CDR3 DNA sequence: TGTGCCAGCAGCCAAAAGGAGGGGGGGGACGAGCAGTTCTTC.